The clone carrying this TCR beta chain was seen many times. A sample-barcoded 5' primer and a J-beta primer mix were used in a second PCR of about 7 to 12 cycles. TCRdb analysed the 5' RACE reads with MiXCR anew, one entry per CDR3 protein. The table lists approximately 700,000 distinct CDR3 sequences, 32% of them singletons, with approximately 15% in the top ten. This entry belongs to a study of blood T cells in healthy people across ages. Sequencing used blood. This clonotype was obtained from an elderly woman in good health.

CDR3: CAIQGEETQYF. CDR3 nucleotide sequence: TGTGCAATACAGGGGGAAGAGACCCAGTACTTC. The rearrangement joins TRBV30 to TRBJ2-5, with 8 bases that match TRBD1. From germline, CDR1 is GTSNPN and CDR2 SVGIG (reference sequence). CDR3 size: 11 residues.